The 13 T cell receptor beta chains listed next were all sequenced from one sample in a study of cytotoxic CD8 clonotypes in ibrutinib-treated CLL. Sequencing was performed with immunoSEQ multiplex PCR; in TCRdb, only in-frame clones are kept and a portion is missing. The profile shows approximately 53,000 clones, 70% to 90% of them singletons. The sequenced sample was PBMCs, obtained after 24 months of ibrutinib treatment. These receptors were collected from a human donor with chronic lymphocytic leukemia.

In this sample, this clone turned up a few times. The chain couples TRBV30 to TRBJ1-3, with D possibly matching TRBD1 (6 bases). Per germline, CDR1 GTSNPN and CDR2 SVGIG (reference sequence). The CDR3 loop spans 13 amino acids. Trimming left V 1 base short and J 5 bases short, with 9 bases between. The CDR3 sequence is CAWSGGGRNTIYF. CDR3 DNA sequence: TGTGCCTGGAGTGGAGGGGGTCGAAACACCATATATTTT.

The J gene is TRBJ2-3, the V gene TRBV30, with a tentative D call TRBD2 (6 bases). The V gene lost 1 base and the J gene lost 1 base, with 12 bases spanning the gap. The CDR3 totals 15 residues. Germline-derived CDR1 and CDR2 are GTSNPN and SVGIG (reference sequence). DNA of the CDR3: TGTGCCTGGAGTGAGGGAGGCGGGGGCACAGATACGCAGTATTTT. Translation: CAWSEGGGGTDTQYF. Looking up the rest from reference TRBV30 and TRBJ2-3 gives the full variable domain: SQTIHQWPATLVQPVGSPLSLECTVEGTSNPNLYWYRQAAGRGLQLLFYSVGIGQISSEVPQNLSASRPQDRQFILSSKKLLLSDSGFYLCAWSEGGGGTDTQYFGPGTRLTVL.

This chain connects TRBV7-2 to TRBJ2-3; no firm D call. CDR1 and CDR2 (germline): SGHTA, FQGNSA. The CDR3 is 14 amino acids. V lost 8 bases, J lost 3 bases, and 15 bases lay in between. The CDR3 sequence is CASRPPGGTDTQYF. The CDR3 bases are TGTGCCAGCCGCCCCCCAGGTGGGACAGATACGCAGTATTTT.

This clone was detected only a few times. V is TRBV28 and J is TRBJ2-1; either TRBD1 or TRBD2 may fit D (5 bases each). CDR3 length equals 16 residues. V was pared by 5 bases and J by 0 bases, with 14 bases between. Germline lookup yields CDR1 MDHEN and CDR2 SYDVKM. In nucleotides, the CDR3 is TGTGCCAGCAGTCCCCGGGACGCTAGCTCCTACAATGAGCAGTTCTTC. Translation gives CASSPRDASSYNEQFF.

The chain has TRBV28 and TRBJ2-3; a weak D match, TRBD2 (6 bases). The V end was cut by 2 bases, the J end by 1 base, with 10 bases between. Germline CDR1 reads MDHEN; CDR2 reads SYDVKM. This CDR3 has 15 amino acids. CDR3: CASSLGEARTDTQYF. The CDR3 DNA reads TGTGCCAGCAGTTTAGGGGAGGCCCGCACAGATACGCAGTATTTT.

This chain joins TRBV2 and TRBJ2-2, with 8 bases that match TRBD1. CDR3 size: 15 residues. Germline V CDR1 and CDR2: SNHLY, FYNNEI. Trimming took 4 bases from V and 6 from J; bases not matched to a gene: 7. DNA for the CDR3: TGTGCCAGCAGTGTGGACAGGGTTCGGTCCGGGGAGCTGTTTTTT. Amino acids: CASSVDRVRSGELFF.

The gene calls are TRBV12-5 and TRBJ2-1, with a tentative D call TRBD2 (5 bases). Per the germline V gene, CDR1 is LGHNT and CDR2 is FRNRAP. Trimming stripped 0 bases from V and 8 bases from J, with 11 bases between. This CDR3 contains 14 residues. The DNA for the CDR3 is TGTGCTAGTGGTTTGGTACGGGGTAGAGATGAGCAGTTCTTC. It codes for CASGLVRGRDEQFF.

The V gene is TRBV5-1, the J gene TRBJ2-5; maybe TRBD2 (5 bases). CDR1 is SGHRS and CDR2 is YFSETQ in the germline V gene. The CDR3 has 15 residues. V lost 3 bases to trimming and J lost 1 base, with 13 bases between them. The CDR3 DNA sequence: TGCGCCAGCAGCTCGGCCCGAGCGGCCCAAGAGACCCAGTACTTC. This translates into CASSSARAAQETQYF.

The genes are TRBV28 and TRBJ2-5, with TRBD1 identical over 10 bases. CDR1 and CDR2 (germline): MDHEN, SYDVKM. V lost 6 bases and J lost 7; bases outside the gene matches: 8. There are 14 residues in the CDR3. In DNA form, the CDR3 reads TGTGCCAGCAGATCGACAGGGGGCGTTGGGACCCAGTACTTC. Its protein is CASRSTGGVGTQYF. Looking up the rest from reference TRBV28 and TRBJ2-5 gives the full variable domain: DVKVTQSSRYLVKRTGEKVFLECVQDMDHENMFWYRQDPGLGLRLIYFSYDVKMKEKGDIPEGYSVSREKKERFSLILESASTNQTSMYLCASRSTGGVGTQYFGPGTRLLVL.

This clone was recorded once. The chain joins TRBV27 to TRBJ1-4; the D gene is possibly TRBD1 (5 bases). The CDR3 is 11 amino acids. V was shortened by 6 bases and J by 8 bases, with 7 bases between the two germline ends. Germline-derived CDR1 and CDR2 are MNHEY and SMNVEV (reference sequence). CDR3 in amino acids: CASSRGEKLFF. The CDR3 DNA is TGTGCCAGCAGCCGGGGGGAAAAACTGTTTTTT.

V usage is TRBV21-1 and J usage is TRBJ1-4. TRBV21-1 is deemed a pseudogene. CDR3 length: 16 residues. The CDR3 coding sequence is TGTGCCAGCAGAAAGGGTAGGGGGGGAACTAATGAAAAACTGTTTTTT. It encodes CASRKGRGGTNEKLFF.

V and J are TRBV18 and TRBJ2-5; 13 nucleotides align to TRBD2. The CDR3 has 17 residues. Germline CDR1 is KGHSH and CDR2 is LQKENI. Trimming removed 0 bases from V and 3 bases from J; junction bases left unmatched: 4. For the CDR3, the DNA is TGTGCCAGCTCACCACCGAAGGGGACTAGCGGGAAAGAGACCCAGTACTTC. It is translated as CASSPPKGTSGKETQYF.

This chain uses TRBV27 with TRBJ1-1; 9 nucleotides align to TRBD1. Germline V CDR1 and CDR2: MNHEY, SMNVEV (reference sequence). CDR3 size: 14 residues. Germline trimming cut 10 bases from V and 5 bases from J; bases unmatched to any gene: 11. CDR3 in amino acids: CATYRDRVGTEAFF. The CDR3 region has the DNA TGTGCCACTTACCGGGACAGGGTTGGAACTGAAGCTTTCTTT.